There are a few counts of the clone carrying this T cell receptor (beta chain). The sample belongs to a study of T cells after yellow fever vaccination. TCRdb called the 5' RACE reads again in MiXCR, with one record for every CDR3 protein. The sample carries around 550,000 distinct CDR3 sequences, about a fifth recorded once. CDR3 length equals 11 residues. Deletions cut 6 bases from V and 6 bases from J, with 9 bases between. The TCR comes from a man aged 25 to 40 who received the YFV17D yellow fever vaccine. The chain is built from TRBV12-3 or TRBV12-4 and TRBJ2-7; D might be TRBD1 (5 bases). This specimen was PBMCs, taken 15 days after the yellow fever booster vaccination. The CDR3 region is CASRGAVEQYF. CDR3 DNA sequence: TGTGCCAGCAGAGGGGCAGTCGAGCAGTACTTC.